These 16 T cell receptor beta chains were sequenced from one sample in a study of blood T cell dynamics during melanoma immunotherapy (dated by TCRdb to 2020 to 2022). Library preparation used the immunoSEQ multiplex PCR assay. In TCRdb, the immuneACCESS table is reduced to in-frame sequences with V and J assigned. These tables do not hold every clone; where another copy was compared, an unresolved V gene accounts for under half, and the others remain unexplained. The sample table contains approximately 13,000 clones; only one count was recorded for approximately 84% of them. The biggest ten clones account for roughly 9% of the sample. The time point label for this specimen denotes: pre-treatment baseline. Here the sequenced sample was blood, taken from a patient treated with checkpoint blockade. These receptors all come from a human donor with melanoma.

The chain is built from TRBV7-3 and TRBJ2-2, with 8 bases fitting TRBD2. V was pared by 2 bases and J by 2 bases, with 1 base of the junction left unmatched. Germline V gene sequence: CDR1 SGHTA, CDR2 FQGTGA. The CDR3 consists of 15 residues. CDR3: CASSLAGGNTGELFF. The CDR3, as DNA: TGTGCCAGCAGCTTAGCGGGAGGTAACACCGGGGAGCTGTTTTTT.

V gene TRBV10-3 combines with J gene TRBJ2-3; D not resolved. CDR1 ENHRY and CDR2 SYGVKD come from the germline V gene. V lost 4 bases to trimming and J lost 2 bases, with 16 bases between them. The length of the CDR3 is 16 residues. The CDR3 loop is CAISADHSSVTDTQYF. The CDR3 DNA sequence: TGTGCCATCAGTGCCGACCACTCTTCAGTCACAGATACGCAGTATTTT.

The V call is TRBV27, the J call TRBJ2-3; D is undetermined. Per germline, CDR1 MNHEY and CDR2 SMNVEV (reference sequence). The CDR3 contains 14 residues. Deletions cut 0 bases from V and 5 bases from J, with 9 bases between. CDR3 amino acids: CASSLSGSEDTQYF. In DNA, the CDR3 is TGTGCCAGCAGTTTATCGGGGTCCGAAGATACGCAGTATTTT.

This chain uses TRBV7-2 with TRBJ2-7, with 8 bases aligning to TRBD1. The CDR3 spans 15 residues. Germline V CDR1 and CDR2: SGHTA, FQGNSA. The V and J ends lost 1 base and 3 bases, in that order; junction bases with no gene match: 5. The CDR3: CASSLEGQVVYEQYF. The CDR3 bases are TGTGCCAGCAGCTTAGAGGGACAGGTCGTCTACGAGCAGTACTTC.

V and J are TRBV6-5 and TRBJ2-4, with 8 bases identical to TRBD1. The CDR3 has 14 residues. Trimming removed 8 bases from V and 6 bases from J; junction bases left unmatched: 9. Looked up from germline, CDR1 is MNHEY and CDR2 is SVGAGI. The CDR3 sequence is CASHALDRVNIQYF. DNA for the CDR3: TGTGCCAGCCACGCCTTGGACAGGGTAAACATTCAGTACTTC.

V usage is TRBV9 and J usage is TRBJ2-7; TRBD2 aligns across 14 bases. Per the germline V gene, CDR1 is SGDLS and CDR2 is YYNGEE. V shed 4 bases, J shed 0 bases, and the junction held 3 bases outside the gene matches. The CDR3 is 16 residues long. The CDR3 protein is CASSLGTSGGSYEQYF. As DNA, the CDR3 is TGTGCCAGCAGCCTGGGGACTAGCGGGGGCTCCTACGAGCAGTACTTC.

The rearrangement joins TRBV30 to TRBJ2-7; TRBD1 is a possible D gene (6 bases). This CDR3 contains 15 residues. Germline V CDR1 and CDR2: GTSNPN, SVGIG (reference sequence). Trimming took off 2 bases at V and 2 bases at J, with 16 bases between the two ends. This CDR3 reads CAWSQNRVLTYEQYF. The CDR3 DNA follows: TGTGCCTGGAGTCAGAACAGGGTCCTAACCTACGAGCAGTACTTC.

The sample holds a few counts of this clone. The rearrangement links TRBV7-2 to TRBJ1-5; D unresolved. Germline CDR1 SGHTA, CDR2 FQGNSA. The germline V and J ends were trimmed by 5 bases and 9 bases, with 17 bases remaining between them. This CDR3 has 14 amino acids. The CDR3 reads CASSLNAGRVPQHF. CDR3 nucleotide sequence: TGTGCCAGCAGCCTAAACGCGGGTAGGGTGCCCCAGCATTTT.

This chain links TRBV19 with TRBJ2-7; 7 bases align to TRBD1. Germline V gives CDR1 LNHDA, CDR2 SQIVND (reference sequence). V gave up 6 bases and J gave up 4 bases; unmatched junction bases: 6. There are 13 residues in the CDR3. CDR3 sequence (DNA): TGTGCCAGTAGCACTACAGGGGTTTACGAGCAGTACTTC. Translating it yields CASSTTGVYEQYF.

The gene calls are TRBV28 and TRBJ2-2; D is unresolved. Germline loops: CDR1 MDHEN, CDR2 SYDVKM. V gave up 8 bases and J gave up 8 bases, with 9 bases separating them. This CDR3 is built from 11 residues. CDR3 sequence: CASSPAGELFF. CDR3 in DNA: TGTGCCAGCTCCCCGGCTGGGGAGCTGTTTTTT.

V usage is TRBV2 and J usage is TRBJ2-7, with D perhaps matching TRBD2 (5 bases). Germline V gene data show CDR1 as SNHLY and CDR2 as FYNNEI. V lost 7 bases to trimming and J lost 5 bases, with 18 bases between them. CDR3 length equals 14 residues. CDR3 bases: TGTGCCAGCATCCGGACTTATTTTAACGACGAGCAGTACTTC. Protein sequence: CASIRTYFNDEQYF. Full variable domain (rest looked up from reference TRBV2 and TRBJ2-7): EPEVTQTPSHQVTQMGQEVILRCVPISNHLYFYWYRQILGQKVEFLVSFYNNEISEKSEIFDDQFSVERPDGSNFTLKIRSTKLEDSAMYFCASIRTYFNDEQYFGPGTRLTVT.

The rearrangement links TRBV9 to TRBJ1-6; D call uncertain. The V end lost 1 base, the J end lost 7 bases, and 9 bases lay between the germline ends. Germline CDR1 reads SGDLS; CDR2 reads YYNGEE. This CDR3 comprises 14 residues. The CDR3 loop reads CASSVSPENSPLHF. The CDR3 DNA follows: TGTGCCAGCAGCGTAAGTCCGGAGAATTCACCCCTCCACTTT.

The chain recombines TRBV6-1 with TRBJ2-7, with unresolved D. V was shortened by 0 bases and J by 1 base, with 13 bases between the two germline ends. Looked up from germline, CDR1 is MNHNS and CDR2 is SASEGT. CDR3 length equals 16 residues. In nucleotides, the CDR3 is TGTGCCAGCAGTGAAGCGCTTAGAGGCGGTTCCTACGAGCAGTACTTC. This translates into CASSEALRGGSYEQYF.

The V gene is TRBV5-4, the J gene TRBJ2-2, with D tentatively TRBD2 (5 bases). The CDR3 covers 16 residues. V was clipped by 0 bases and J by 3 bases, with 12 bases between them. Germline lookup yields CDR1 SGHNT and CDR2 YYREEE (reference sequence). This chain's CDR3 is CASSLVGGLYTGELFF. DNA of the CDR3: TGTGCCAGCAGCTTGGTGGGCGGGCTATACACCGGGGAGCTGTTTTTT.

The V and J genes are TRBV19 and TRBJ1-1, with a tentative D call TRBD1 (6 bases). Germline CDR1 is LNHDA and CDR2 is SQIVND (reference sequence). Trimming took 7 bases from V and 10 from J, leaving 19 bases between them. This CDR3 is built from 13 residues. CDR3 residues: CASTGDTSFGAFF. The DNA of the CDR3 is TGTGCCAGTACGGGGGACACCTCGTTTGGAGCTTTCTTT.

The rearrangement uses TRBV6-6 and TRBJ2-7; possibly TRBD2 for D (6 bases). Deletions cut 6 bases from V and 4 bases from J, with 19 bases between. The CDR3 runs to 15 residues. Germline V gene sequence: CDR1 MNHNY, CDR2 SVGAGI (reference sequence). The CDR3 loop is CASRETGQGGYEQYF. CDR3 DNA: TGTGCCAGCAGGGAGACGGGGCAGGGAGGATACGAGCAGTACTTC.